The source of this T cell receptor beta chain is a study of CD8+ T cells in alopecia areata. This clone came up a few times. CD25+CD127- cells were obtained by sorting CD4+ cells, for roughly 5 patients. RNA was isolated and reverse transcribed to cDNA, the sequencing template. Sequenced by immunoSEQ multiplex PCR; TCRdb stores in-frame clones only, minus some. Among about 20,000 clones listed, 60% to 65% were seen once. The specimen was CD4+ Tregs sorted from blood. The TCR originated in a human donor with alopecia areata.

CDR3 sequence reads: CATSSGGEGGYQPQHF. The CDR3 bases are TGTGCCACCAGCAGCGGCGGTGAAGGGGGCTATCAGCCCCAGCATTTT. This chain uses TRBV15 with TRBJ1-5; 7 bases are shared with TRBD1. The J segment lost 5 bases and the V segment lost 3 bases, leaving 10 bases of the junction unmatched. The germline V gene has CDR1 LNHNV and CDR2 YYDKDF (reference sequence). The CDR3 has 16 residues.